Listed here are 21 T cell receptor beta chains from one sample, sequenced in a study of Graves' ophthalmopathy and Graves' hyperthyroidism. Scientists amplified the TCR beta CDR3 regions from RNA transcripts. Second-round multiplex PCR followed a first-round RT-PCR using HTBI primers. Via MiXCR, TCRdb re-called the multiplex PCR reads, giving one row per CDR3 protein. The repertoire holds 300,000 to 400,000 distinct CDR3 sequences, approximately 17% seen once, with 2.4% in the top ten. Specimen: peripheral blood. The receptors were sampled from an adult woman with stable Graves' hyperthyroidism.

This clonotype was observed many times. The chain joins TRBV6-5 to TRBJ2-7; 8 nucleotides line up with TRBD1. There are 12 residues in the CDR3. Looked up from germline, CDR1 is MNHEY and CDR2 is SVGAGI. Trimming cost V 7 bases and J 4 bases; bases outside gene matches: 3. In DNA, the CDR3 is TGTGCCAGCACCCGACAGGGGTACGAGCAGTACTTC. Translated: CASTRQGYEQYF.

The chain has TRBV12-3 or TRBV12-4 and TRBJ1-6; no definite D call. Trimming took off 3 bases at V and 8 bases at J, with 11 bases between the two ends. This CDR3 has 14 residues. The CDR3: CASSFKGGDSPLHF. The CDR3 nucleotides read TGTGCCAGCAGTTTTAAGGGTGGGGATTCACCCCTCCACTTT.

In this sample, this clonotype turned up many times. The chain joins TRBV7-8 to TRBJ2-7, with unresolved D. V lost 1 base to trimming and J lost 7 bases, with 14 bases between them. The germline V gene has CDR1 SGHVS and CDR2 FQNEAQ. The length of the CDR3 is 14 residues. The CDR3 coding sequence is TGTGCCAGCAGCTTAGGTCACAACGGGTTTGAGCAGTACTTC. Its translation: CASSLGHNGFEQYF.

V usage is TRBV27 and J usage is TRBJ1-5, with D perhaps matching TRBD1 (5 bases). The CDR3 spans 17 residues. Between the trimmed V and J ends, which lost 8 bases and 2 bases, there was a span of 22 bases. Germline CDR1 MNHEY, CDR2 SMNVEV (reference sequence). CDR3 nucleotide sequence: TGTGCCAGCTCCTACCCACGGGGGGAAGTTGGCAATCAGCCCCAGCATTTT. Its protein is CASSYPRGEVGNQPQHF.

The gene calls are TRBV18 and TRBJ1-1; tentatively, D is TRBD1 (6 bases). Between the trimmed V and J ends, which lost 1 base and 1 base, there was a span of 13 bases. The length of the CDR3 is 16 residues. Germline V lookup: CDR1 KGHSH, CDR2 LQKENI. The CDR3 loop is CASSPLPGARNTEAFF. In nucleotides, the CDR3 is TGTGCCAGCTCACCACTGCCAGGGGCCAGGAACACTGAAGCTTTCTTT.

This clonotype was detected many times. The chain carries TRBV29-1 and TRBJ2-5; D remains ambiguous. Per germline, CDR1 SQVTM and CDR2 ANQGSEA. The CDR3 length is 13 residues. Between the trimmed V and J ends, which lost 7 bases and 1 base, there was a span of 13 bases. Here the CDR3 reads CSGAATVQETQYF. The DNA for the CDR3 is TGCAGCGGGGCGGCAACTGTCCAAGAGACCCAGTACTTC.

This clonotype was observed many times. The chain employs TRBV4-2 and TRBJ1-6; 8 bases fit TRBD1. V lost 0 bases to trimming and J lost 7 bases; unmatched junction nucleotides: 5. Germline V gene data show CDR1 as LGHNA and CDR2 as YNFKEQ. The CDR3 loop spans 16 amino acids. CDR3 DNA: TGTGCCAGCAGCCAAGATCAGGGGGCGAGAAATTCACCCCTCCACTTT. Translation: CASSQDQGARNSPLHF.

This clonotype was counted at least ten times. The CDR3 loop reads CASSLRREQGAGYTF. The CDR3 bases are TGTGCCAGCAGCCTCCGACGGGAACAGGGGGCGGGCTACACCTTC. The rearrangement uses TRBV7-2 and TRBJ1-2; 9 nucleotides agree with TRBD1. V was pared by 5 bases and J by 8 bases, with 12 bases of the junction left unmatched. The germline V gene has CDR1 SGHTA and CDR2 FQGNSA. There are 15 residues in the CDR3.

This clonotype was detected ten times or more. The chain has TRBV19 and TRBJ2-7; 7 bases agree with TRBD2. The trim removed 6 bases at V and 2 bases at J, leaving 10 bases unmatched. The germline V gene has CDR1 LNHDA and CDR2 SQIVND (reference sequence). This CDR3 contains 15 residues. The CDR3 loop is CASSRAPSGTYEQYF. For the CDR3, the DNA is TGTGCCAGTAGCAGGGCGCCTAGCGGAACCTACGAGCAGTACTTC. Complete variable domain (other parts from reference TRBV19 and TRBJ2-7): DGGITQSPKYLFRKEGQNVTLSCEQNLNHDAMYWYRQDPGQGLRLIYYSQIVNDFQKGDIAEGYSVSREKKESFPLTVTSAQKNPTAFYLCASSRAPSGTYEQYFGPGTRLTVT.

This clonotype appeared many times. The chain combines TRBV6-2 or TRBV6-3 with TRBJ1-1; D is ambiguous. This CDR3 has 16 residues. V gave up 0 bases and J gave up 0 bases, with 11 bases separating them. The germline V gene has CDR1 MNHEY and CDR2 SVGEGT. The CDR3 protein is CASSYSLRTMNTEAFF. In DNA, the CDR3 is TGTGCCAGCAGTTACTCGTTAAGGACCATGAACACTGAAGCTTTCTTT.

This clonotype appeared many times. This rearrangement joins TRBV4-1 to TRBJ2-2; no firm D call. The CDR3 is 15 amino acids. The V and J ends lost 4 bases and 1 base respectively, with 10 bases between them. Germline-derived CDR1 and CDR2 are MGHRA and YSYEKL. The CDR3 region is CASSLREMNTGELFF. The CDR3 DNA follows: TGCGCCAGCAGCCTAAGAGAGATGAACACCGGGGAGCTGTTTTTT.

Many counts were recorded for this clonotype. The chain uses TRBV27 and TRBJ2-7; TRBD2 agrees at 7 bases. The CDR3 is made up of 20 amino acids. V was pared by 3 bases and J by 5 bases, with 25 bases of the junction left unmatched. The V gene's germline CDR1 is MNHEY and CDR2 SMNVEV (reference sequence). The CDR3, as DNA: TGTGCCAGCAGTTTCTCGCCTCGGTTTCAGGGTTTGACGCGGGAGAACGAGCAGTACTTC. Encoded protein: CASSFSPRFQGLTRENEQYF.

The chain carries TRBV18 and TRBJ2-7; the D call may be TRBD1 or TRBD2 (6 bases each). Germline V gene data show CDR1 as KGHSH and CDR2 as LQKENI. Trimming pared 0 bases from V and 3 bases from J, leaving 18 bases between. The CDR3 is 17 residues long. The CDR3 DNA sequence: TGTGCCAGCTCACCACCGTCGGGGGCCGGCAGTTTCTACGAGCAGTACTTC. Protein sequence: CASSPPSGAGSFYEQYF.

This clonotype has at least ten counts. The chain uses TRBV20-1 and TRBJ2-7; TRBD2 agrees at 10 bases. Trimming took 5 bases from V and 4 from J; bases not matched to a gene: 11. There are 15 residues in the CDR3. Germline V gene sequence: CDR1 DFQATT, CDR2 SNEGSKA (reference sequence). The CDR3 spells CSARGTSDRIYEQYF. In nucleotides, the CDR3 is TGCAGTGCTCGGGGGACTAGCGATCGAATTTACGAGCAGTACTTC.

This clonotype was recorded many times. The J gene is TRBJ1-1, the V gene TRBV6-1, with a weak D call TRBD1 (6 bases). Per germline, CDR1 MNHNS and CDR2 SASEGT. The V and J ends lost 8 bases and 1 base respectively, with 11 bases between them. The CDR3 extends over 13 amino acids. The CDR3 DNA follows: TGTGCCAGCCGGACAGACGGGAACACTGAAGCTTTCTTT. Its translation is CASRTDGNTEAFF.

This chain connects TRBV4-1 to TRBJ2-6; 8 bases are a match to TRBD1. V shed 5 bases and J 4 bases; nucleotides not matched to a gene: 4. CDR3 length: 15 amino acids. Germline CDR1 and CDR2: MGHRA and YSYEKL. This CDR3 is CASSKTGDGANVLTF. DNA for the CDR3: TGCGCCAGCAGCAAGACAGGGGACGGGGCCAACGTCCTGACTTTC.

This clonotype was detected many times. The chain uses TRBV6-5 and TRBJ1-1; 9 bases map to TRBD1. The V gene's germline CDR1 is MNHEY and CDR2 SVGAGI. The junction had 8 bases not matched to a gene; V was cut back by 2 bases and J by 1 base. The CDR3 is 17 residues long. The CDR3 protein is CASSYEWTGAGNTEAFF. CDR3 in DNA: TGTGCCAGCAGTTACGAATGGACAGGGGCGGGGAACACTGAAGCTTTCTTT.

The chain uses TRBV6-1 and TRBJ2-7, with 8 nucleotides matching TRBD2. The germline V gene has CDR1 MNHNS and CDR2 SASEGT. Losses at the gene ends were 7 bases for V and 6 bases for J; bases not matched to a gene: 14. The CDR3 length is 15 residues. The DNA of the CDR3 is TGTGCCAGCACCCATTTCGGGGGGGAGGTTGCCGAGCAGTACTTC. Protein: CASTHFGGEVAEQYF.

This clonotype was seen many times. The chain joins TRBV29-1 to TRBJ2-7; tentatively, D is TRBD1 (5 bases). Trimming took off 5 bases at V and 2 bases at J, with 10 bases between the two ends. This CDR3 is 12 amino acids long. Looked up from germline, CDR1 is SQVTM and CDR2 is ANQGSEA. The CDR3 DNA sequence: TGCAGCGTTCAACAGGACCCCTACGAGCAGTACTTC. It specifies CSVQQDPYEQYF.

This clonotype was seen at least ten times. V and J are TRBV20-1 and TRBJ2-7, with D maybe TRBD2 (6 bases). The germline V gene encodes CDR1 DFQATT and CDR2 SNEGSKA (reference sequence). V was pared by 0 bases and J by 2 bases, with 8 bases between. This CDR3 is 13 amino acids long. DNA for the CDR3: TGCAGTGCTAGAGAAGGGACTGCCTACGAGCAGTACTTC. It is translated as CSAREGTAYEQYF.

On this clonotype: One junction end does not reproduce the germline sequence, and a read error may be involved. The chain links TRBV15 to TRBJ1-5, with 7 bases matching TRBD1. Germline CDR1 reads LNHNV; CDR2 reads YYDKDF (reference sequence). The CDR3 covers 16 residues. The CDR3 nucleotides read TGTGCCACCAGCGGAGATTTGACAGGGAGCAATCAGCCCCAGCATTTT. This translates into CATSGDLTGSNQPQHF.